The T cell receptor beta chain described here comes from a study of cytomegalovirus exposure and HLA in healthy donors. With regard to this clone: Its antigen is currently unknown.

Broader study findings: Per a prior analysis, the majority of TCR beta V segments were productive roughly 87% or roughly 30% of the time. The analysis excluded some indistinguishable V segments, including TRBV6-2 and TRBV6-3.

Trimming took off 2 bases at V and 4 bases at J, with 9 bases between the two ends. CDR3 size: 14 residues. The germline CDR1 and CDR2 sequences are KGHSH and LQKENI. The PCR had 60 Vbeta and 13 Jbeta primers. Sequencing used immunoSEQ multiplex PCR; TCRdb keeps in-frame clones, though not all of them. The top ten hold roughly 12% of the sample, which has roughly 150,000 clones, 75% seen once. The sample comprised PBMCs. V and J are TRBV18 and TRBJ2-1; D possibly corresponds to TRBD2 (5 bases). This sequence was found in a man aged 18 to 30 in good health and CMV-seropositive. The CDR3 DNA follows: TGTGCCAGCTCACCAACCGGGGTGTACAATGAGCAGTTCTTC. Residues: CASSPTGVYNEQFF.